These 3 T cell receptor beta chains share one sample of origin, sequenced in a study of CD8+ T cells in alopecia areata. Reverse transcribed after extraction, RNA yielded cDNA as the sequencing template. TCRdb keeps only in-frame clones here, not all; method: immunoSEQ multiplex PCR. The sample carries roughly 220,000 clones, under 70% recorded once. Noted treatment: oral pan-JAK inhibitor, 5-10 mg twice daily. The source was CD4+ T cells sorted from blood, collected around week 44, from a patient treated with tofacitinib. The receptors stem from a human donor with alopecia areata.

V usage is TRBV30 and J usage is TRBJ2-3; D not certain. In germline, CDR1 is GTSNPN, CDR2 SVGIG (reference sequence). Trimming left V 1 base short and J 4 bases short, with 9 bases between. The CDR3 runs 13 residues. CDR3 coding DNA: TGTGCCTGGAGTGAACTTCGTCCAGATACGCAGTATTTT. Its translation is CAWSELRPDTQYF.

The chain recombines TRBV25-1 with TRBJ2-7; 11 positions match TRBD2. V shed 5 bases and J 3 bases; nucleotides not matched to a gene: 0. CDR1 MGHDK and CDR2 SYGVNS come from the germline V gene. The CDR3 is made up of 13 amino acids. In DNA form, the CDR3 reads TGTGCCAGCAGTCTAGCGGGGGGCTACGAGCAGTACTTC. Amino acids: CASSLAGGYEQYF.

The table lists this clone with a few counts. This chain uses TRBV11-2 with TRBJ2-1; 7 bases are a match to TRBD2. The length of the CDR3 is 16 residues. Germline CDR1 reads SGHAT; CDR2 reads FQNNGV. Unmatched junction bases numbered 12, after V lost 6 bases and J lost 4 bases. Written as DNA, the CDR3 is TGTGCCAGCAGTTCCGGGTGGGCTAGCGGATACAATGAGCAGTTCTTC. Protein sequence: CASSSGWASGYNEQFF.